Listed below are T cell receptor beta chains from one sample, sequenced in a study of tumor-infiltrating lymphocytes in primary liver carcinoma. One entry per CDR3 protein, called by TCRdb with MiXCR from the multiplex PCR reads. The sample includes 330,000 or so distinct CDR3 sequences, about two thirds seen only once; the top ten take roughly 6%. The specimen was peripheral blood. The source of these receptors is a man aged 40-49 years with primary liver carcinoma and hepatitis B virus infection. The CDR3 runs from the conserved cysteine through the conserved F or W. A D gene is named only where the DNA matches it firmly. Size is omitted from some rows. Given values are once, few, many or a class for expanded clones.

j_call d_call clone_size v_call cdr3_nt cdr3_aa
TRBJ2-2 NA NA TRBV11-2 TGTGCCAGCAGCTTGACTTACATCGGGAAGCTGTTTTTT CASSLTYIGKLFF
TRBJ2-1 NA NA TRBV5-6 TGTGCCAGCATCTTGGGAGTGGACTCCTACAATGAGCAGTTCTTC CASILGVDSYNEQFF
TRBJ2-7 NA many TRBV6-2/TRBV6-3 TGTGCCAGCAGTTACGATCCGGTTTCTAAGCAGTACTTC CASSYDPVSKQYF
TRBJ2-5 TRBD2 NA TRBV11-2 TGTACCAGCAGCTTAGTCACTAGCGGGAGACACCAAGAGACCCAGTACTTC CTSSLVTSGRHQETQYF
TRBJ2-1 TRBD2 medium-sized TRBV11-2 TGTGCCAGCAGAACCGGGACTAGCAGCTACAATGAGCAGTTCTTC CASRTGTSSYNEQFF
TRBJ2-7 NA NA TRBV4-1 TGCACCAGCAGCCAAGGGGGGGCAGCCTACGAGCAGTACTTC CTSSQGGAAYEQYF
TRBJ1-2 NA many TRBV6-1 TGTGCCAGCAGTGAAGGGGGACACCTAAACTATGGCTACACCTTC CASSEGGHLNYGYTF
TRBJ2-3 NA NA TRBV5-1 TGCGCCAGCAGCTTGCCACTACTAGCCGAGAGATATACGCAGTATTTT CASSLPLLAERYTQYF
TRBJ2-3 TRBD2 NA TRBV5-1 TGTGCCAGCAAACTAGCGGGAAGCACAGATACGCAGTATTTT CASKLAGSTDTQYF
TRBJ2-5 NA few TRBV11-2 TGTGCCAGCAGCCTAGATCGAGATACCCAGTACTTC CASSLDRDTQYF
TRBJ2-1 NA few TRBV21-1 TGTGCCAGCAGCTTAAGAGAAACAGGGGGTCCTAGCGGGACCCTCTACAATGAGCAGTTCTTC CASSLRETGGPSGTLYNEQFF
TRBJ1-6 TRBD1 NA TRBV28 TGTGCCAGCAGTACGCCGGGGACAGGGACTAATTCACCCCTCCACTTT CASSTPGTGTNSPLHF
TRBJ2-2 NA NA TRBV4-1 TGCGCCAGCAGCCAAGGACAAGCCAACACCGGGGAGCTGTTTTTT CASSQGQANTGELFF
TRBJ2-5 NA NA TRBV28 TGTGCCACCATCACGTGGGGCAGGGAGTATGGTCTCCAAGAGACCCAGTACTTC CATITWGREYGLQETQYF
TRBJ2-7 NA NA TRBV11-3 TGTGACAGCAGTTCCGGACATCTCAACGATCAGTACTTC CDSSSGHLNDQYF
TRBJ1-4 NA once TRBV10-3 TGTGCCATCAGTGAGTCTAGGAGGGAACATAACGAAAAACTGTTTTTT CAISESRREHNEKLFF
TRBJ2-2 TRBD2 NA TRBV28 TGTGCCAGCAGTACTAGCGGGAGGGGTACCGGGGAGCTGTTTTTT CASSTSGRGTGELFF
TRBJ2-7 NA NA TRBV6-5 TGTGCCAGCAGTTACGGGGCATGGGGGCAGTACGAGCAGTACTTC CASSYGAWGQYEQYF
TRBJ1-2 NA NA TRBV11-2 TGTGCCAGCAGCTTCGGGGGGGCCTATGGCTATGCATTC CASSFGGAYGYAF
TRBJ2-1 TRBD2 NA TRBV7-9 TGTGCCGGATTAGCGGGAGACGGTGAGCAGTTCTTC CAGLAGDGEQFF
TRBJ2-7 NA many TRBV5-5 TGTGCCAGCACCCTAGGTATCGAGCAGTACTTC CASTLGIEQYF
TRBJ1-1 TRBD1 NA TRBV5-1 TGCGCCAGCAGCTTGGTAGGGGGCGAATTGAACACTGAAGCTTTCTTT CASSLVGGELNTEAFF
TRBJ2-1 TRBD2 many TRBV6-2/TRBV6-3 TGTGCCAGCACCTCGAGGGTAGCGGGAGCCACCTACAATGAGCAGTTCTTC CASTSRVAGATYNEQFF
TRBJ1-2 TRBD1 once TRBV11-2 TGTGCCAGCAGCTATACAGGGGGCTCCCCTGGCTACACCTTC CASSYTGGSPGYTF
TRBJ2-1 TRBD2 once TRBV11-2 TGTGCCAGCAGCTTTCAAACCGTAGCGGGTAAAGGTGAGCAGTTCTTC CASSFQTVAGKGEQFF
TRBJ2-2 TRBD2 NA TRBV5-8 TGTGCCAGCAGCTTGGTACTTGGGCTAGCGGGCTACACCGGGGAGCTGTTTTTT CASSLVLGLAGYTGELFF
TRBJ1-6 NA NA TRBV11-2 TGTGCCAGCGAATCCGCGGGGTGGCATTATAATTCACCCCTCCACTTT CASESAGWHYNSPLHF
TRBJ2-7 TRBD1 NA TRBV12-3/TRBV12-4 TGTGTCAGCAGCCCAACAGGGGGCAGCTCCTACGAGCAGTACTTC CVSSPTGGSSYEQYF
TRBJ1-2 NA many TRBV29-1 TGCAGCGTGCGTATACAGGGCTCCTATGGCTACACCTTC CSVRIQGSYGYTF
TRBJ2-3 TRBD1 many TRBV6-5 TGTGCCAGCAGTTACAGGGGGCCCCCAGATACGCAGTATTTT CASSYRGPPDTQYF
TRBJ2-1 NA NA TRBV11-1 TGTGCCAGCAGCTTAGCGGCTGGGTTGGGCAATAAGCAGTTCTTC CASSLAAGLGNKQFF
TRBJ2-1 TRBD2 NA TRBV6-1 TGTGCCAGCAACGCGGGGGGGGCTGGAACGAATGAGCAGTTCTTC CASNAGGAGTNEQFF
TRBJ1-5 NA NA TRBV6-5 TGTGCCAGCAGTTACTCGAGGCAGCACTTAGGGCCCCAGCATTTT CASSYSRQHLGPQHF
TRBJ1-5 TRBD1 NA TRBV6-5 TGTGCCAGCACCCTAATGGACAGGGGCAATCGGCCCCGGCATTTT CASTLMDRGNRPRHF
TRBJ2-7 TRBD2 once TRBV11-2 TGTTCCAGCAGCTTAGTAGCTAGCGGGTGGCCCCACGAGCAGTACTTC CSSSLVASGWPHEQYF
TRBJ2-2 TRBD2 NA TRBV24-1 TGTGCCACCAGTGAGCCGGGACTATCGGGAGTAGTGACCGGGGAGCTGTTTTTT CATSEPGLSGVVTGELFF
TRBJ1-6 NA NA TRBV7-9 TGTGCCAGCAACTCCGACAGTCCGAATTCATCCCTCCACTTT CASNSDSPNSSLHF
TRBJ2-1 NA few TRBV30 TGTGCCTGGAGTCTCGCCCTCTACAATGAGCAGTTCTTC CAWSLALYNEQFF
TRBJ2-1 NA many TRBV14 TGTGCCAGCAGAAAAGACGGTGAGCAGTTCTTC CASRKDGEQFF
TRBJ1-4 NA NA TRBV28 TGTGCCAGCAGTCGACGGGAAAAACTGTTTTTT CASSRREKLFF
TRBJ1-6 NA few TRBV28 TGTGCCAGCGGCTGGTCCTATAATTCACCCCTCCACTTT CASGWSYNSPLHF
TRBJ2-3 TRBD2 few TRBV19 TGTGCCAGTAGTACAGTAGCGGGAGAGGGGGATACGCAGTATTTT CASSTVAGEGDTQYF
TRBJ2-1 NA many TRBV6-5 TGTGCCAGCACCCCTTTAGGTGGGAAAGGCGAGCAGTTCTTC CASTPLGGKGEQFF
TRBJ2-7 NA NA TRBV29-1 TGCGTCACCAAGGACAGCTACGAGCAGTACTTC CVTKDSYEQYF
TRBJ2-2 TRBD2 many TRBV30 TGTGCCTGGAGTTCCGGGTCTAGCGGGAGAGGGGAGCTGTTTTTT CAWSSGSSGRGELFF
TRBJ2-7 NA many TRBV11-2 TGTGCCAGCAGCCCAGGGACTCACAGCTCCTACGAGCAGTACTTC CASSPGTHSSYEQYF
TRBJ2-7 TRBD2 NA TRBV4-1 TGCGCCAACAGCCAAGGGACTAGCGGGAGTTATGAGCAGTACTTC CANSQGTSGSYEQYF
TRBJ2-7 NA NA TRBV6-1 TGTGCCAGCAATCCACGACAGTGCATTTCCTACGAGCAGTACTTC CASNPRQCISYEQYF